Given below is one T cell receptor beta chain in context. Use of 60 Vbeta and 13 Jbeta primers characterized the PCR. Data came from immunoSEQ multiplex PCR; TCRdb stores just in-frame clones and leaves some out. The sample holds 150,000 or so clones, approximately 80% seen once. The data derive from a study of cytomegalovirus exposure and HLA in healthy donors. Germline CDR1 reads GTSNPN; CDR2 reads SVGIG (reference sequence). V was cut by 5 bases and J by 3 bases, with 11 bases left in between. The CDR3 has 13 amino acids. This TCR derives from a man aged 30 to 39 in good health and CMV-seropositive. Sequenced: PBMCs. V gene TRBV30 combines with J gene TRBJ1-5; no clear D gene. CDR3 nucleotide sequence: TGTGCCTGGTCCCGAGGGAACAATCAGCCCCAGCATTTT. Its translation: CAWSRGNNQPQHF.